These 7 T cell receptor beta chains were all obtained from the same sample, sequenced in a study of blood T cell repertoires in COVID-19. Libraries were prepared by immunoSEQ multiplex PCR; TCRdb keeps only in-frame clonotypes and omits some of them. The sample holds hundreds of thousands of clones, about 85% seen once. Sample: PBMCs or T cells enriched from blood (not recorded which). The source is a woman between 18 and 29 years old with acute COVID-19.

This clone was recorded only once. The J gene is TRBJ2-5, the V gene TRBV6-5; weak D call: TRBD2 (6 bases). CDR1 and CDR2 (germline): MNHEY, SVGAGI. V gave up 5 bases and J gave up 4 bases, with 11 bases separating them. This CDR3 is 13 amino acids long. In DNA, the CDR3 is TGTGCCAGCAGTCCGCAGGGAGGAGAGACCCAGTACTTC. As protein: CASSPQGGETQYF.

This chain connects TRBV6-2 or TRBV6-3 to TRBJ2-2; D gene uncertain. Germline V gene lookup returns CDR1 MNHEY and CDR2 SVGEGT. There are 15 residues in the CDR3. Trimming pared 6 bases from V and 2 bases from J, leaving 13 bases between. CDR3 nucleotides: TGTGCCAGCAGCCGTGCAAGCCCTAACACCGGGGAGCTGTTTTTT. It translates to CASSRASPNTGELFF.

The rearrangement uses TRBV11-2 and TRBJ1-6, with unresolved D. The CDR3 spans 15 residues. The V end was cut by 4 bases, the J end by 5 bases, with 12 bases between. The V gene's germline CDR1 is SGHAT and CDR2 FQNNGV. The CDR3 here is CASSSHQLDNSPLHF. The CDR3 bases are TGTGCCAGCAGCTCGCATCAGTTGGATAATTCACCCCTCCACTTT.

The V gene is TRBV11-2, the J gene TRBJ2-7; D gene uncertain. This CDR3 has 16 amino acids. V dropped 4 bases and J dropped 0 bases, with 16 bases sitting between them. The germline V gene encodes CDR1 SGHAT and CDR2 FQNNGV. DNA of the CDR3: TGTGCCAGCAGCTCCTCACGGCAGCGTGACTCCTACGAGCAGTACTTC. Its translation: CASSSSRQRDSYEQYF.

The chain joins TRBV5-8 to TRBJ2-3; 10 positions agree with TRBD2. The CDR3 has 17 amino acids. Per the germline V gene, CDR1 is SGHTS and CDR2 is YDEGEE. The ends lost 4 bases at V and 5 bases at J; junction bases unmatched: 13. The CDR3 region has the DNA TGTGCCAGCAGCCCCGGAACTAGCGGGGCCACCTTAGATACGCAGTATTTT. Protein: CASSPGTSGATLDTQYF.

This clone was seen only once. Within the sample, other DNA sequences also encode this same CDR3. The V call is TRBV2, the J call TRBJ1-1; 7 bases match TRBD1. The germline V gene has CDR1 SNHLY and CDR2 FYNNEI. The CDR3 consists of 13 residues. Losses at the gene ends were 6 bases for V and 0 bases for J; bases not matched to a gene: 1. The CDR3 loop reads CASRGQMNTEAFF. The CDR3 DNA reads TGTGCCAGCAGGGGACAGATGAACACTGAAGCTTTCTTT.

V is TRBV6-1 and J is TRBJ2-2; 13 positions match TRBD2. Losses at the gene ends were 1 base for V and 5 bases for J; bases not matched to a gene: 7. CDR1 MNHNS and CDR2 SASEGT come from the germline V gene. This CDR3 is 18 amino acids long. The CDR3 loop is CASSEVLAGGLVTGELFF. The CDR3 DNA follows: TGTGCCAGCAGTGAAGTACTAGCGGGGGGGCTTGTTACCGGGGAGCTGTTTTTT.